The present TCR beta chain was sequenced within a study of control samples from healthy donors and cancer patients. Sequenced by immunoSEQ multiplex PCR; TCRdb stores in-frame clones only, minus some. The sample includes about 120,000 clones, about 91% of them seen just once. The CDR3 totals 15 residues. V was clipped by 2 bases and J by 0 bases, with 5 bases between them. Germline values: CDR1 LGHNA, CDR2 YSLEER. The sample taken for sequencing was blood. The clonotype originates from a man aged 35 to 55 in good health. V gene TRBV4-3 combines with J gene TRBJ2-6; D gene uncertain. In nucleotides, the CDR3 is TGCGCCAGCAGCCAAATGAGCTCTGGGGCCAACGTCCTGACTTTC. This gives the protein CASSQMSSGANVLTF.